Listed below are T cell receptor beta chains from one sample, sequenced in a study of OX40 agonist ivuxolimab in advanced cancers. The table came from immunoSEQ multiplex PCR; TCRdb's copy has only in-frame clones and leaves some out. The sample includes about 60,000 clones, around 85% seen only once; the top ten take about 13%. The sequencing here drew on CD4+ or CD8+ T cells sorted from blood, taken in a trial of the OX40 agonist ivuxolimab. The receptors come from an adult with an advanced solid tumor such as melanoma, head and neck, liver or kidney cancer. CDR3s include the opening cysteine and the closing phenylalanine or tryptophan. Each record gives: clone size, V gene, J gene, D gene, CDR3 protein, CDR3 DNA. D genes are given only for firm matches. Clone size is stated in some rows and not others, as once, few, many or a class when expanded.

.,TRBV11-2,TRBJ2-2,TRBD2,CASSLVGTSTTGELFF,TGTGCCAGCAGCTTAGTAGGGACTAGTACCACCGGGGAGCTGTTTTTT
.,TRBV7-3,TRBJ2-5,TRBD1,CASSFLGGHQETQYF,TGTGCCAGCAGCTTTTTAGGGGGCCACCAAGAGACCCAGTACTTC
.,TRBV19,TRBJ1-2,.,CASSPQESDIYGYTF,TGTGCCAGTAGTCCCCAGGAGTCGGATATATATGGCTACACCTTC
.,TRBV29-1,TRBJ2-7,.,CSARDTPYEQYF,TGCAGCGCCCGGGACACCCCCTACGAGCAGTACTTC
.,TRBV7-9,TRBJ1-1,TRBD1,CASSLIQGFTEAFF,TGTGCCAGCAGCTTAATACAGGGGTTCACTGAAGCTTTCTTT
.,TRBV5-6,TRBJ2-3,TRBD1,CASSLETGVWADTQYF,TGTGCCAGCAGCTTGGAGACAGGGGTGTGGGCAGATACGCAGTATTTT
.,TRBV7-9,TRBJ2-7,.,CASSFGTGRKRHEQYF,TGTGCCAGCAGCTTTGGTACAGGGAGAAAAAGACACGAGCAGTACTTC
.,TRBV6-5,TRBJ1-4,.,CASSRSQFEKLFF,TGTGCCAGCAGTCGATCCCAGTTTGAAAAACTGTTTTTT
.,TRBV10-2,TRBJ2-1,.,CASRRSYNEQFF,TGCGCCAGCAGGAGGTCGTACAATGAGCAGTTCTTC
.,TRBV2,TRBJ1-1,.,CASSEGLGENEAFF,TGTGCCAGCAGTGAGGGGTTGGGAGAAAATGAGGCTTTCTTT
.,TRBV6-5,TRBJ2-7,.,CASSAGESYEQYF,TGTGCCAGCAGTGCAGGAGAGTCCTACGAGCAGTACTTC
.,TRBV13,TRBJ2-3,TRBD1,CASSLGRQGSPYF,TGTGCCAGCAGCTTAGGCCGACAGGGGTCCCCGTATTTT
.,TRBV15,TRBJ1-1,.,CATSSFGAKAFF,TGTGCCACCAGCAGCTTTGGTGCTAAAGCTTTCTTT
once,TRBV7-9,TRBJ1-2,.,CASSLASEGYGYTF,TGTGCCAGCAGCTTAGCCAGCGAGGGGTATGGCTACACCTTC
few,TRBV6-1,TRBJ2-1,TRBD1,CASSEEIGTVQNEQFF,TGTGCCAGCAGTGAAGAAATCGGGACAGTTCAGAATGAGCAGTTCTTC
.,TRBV6-5,TRBJ2-7,TRBD1,CASSLDRGDYEQYF,TGTGCCAGCAGTTTGGACAGGGGAGACTACGAGCAGTACTTC
.,TRBV19,TRBJ1-1,.,CASSTGLRKALDTEAFF,TGTGCCAGTAGCACGGGACTAAGGAAGGCCTTGGACACTGAAGCTTTCTTT
.,TRBV7-9,TRBJ2-1,.,CASSPAGASYNEQFF,TGTGCCAGCAGCCCAGCAGGGGCCTCCTACAATGAGCAGTTCTTC
.,TRBV7-9,TRBJ1-1,.,CASSSLRRTEAFF,TGTGCCAGCAGCTCCCTCCGTAGGACTGAAGCTTTCTTT
.,TRBV10-3,TRBJ1-1,.,CAISEFGQMNTEAFF,TGTGCCATCAGTGAGTTTGGACAGATGAACACTGAAGCTTTCTTT
.,TRBV5-4,TRBJ2-7,TRBD1,CASSDPTGLYEQYF,TGTGCCAGCAGCGACCCGACAGGGCTTTACGAGCAGTACTTC
.,TRBV21-1,TRBJ1-5,.,CASRSGAPRVLNQPQHF,TGTGCCAGCCGATCAGGAGCCCCCCGCGTCTTGAATCAGCCCCAGCATTTT
.,TRBV9,TRBJ1-4,TRBD1,CASSVWDRDEKLFF,TGTGCCAGCAGCGTGTGGGACAGGGATGAAAAACTGTTTTTT
.,TRBV5-4,TRBJ2-1,.,CASSLEGPIEQFF,TGTGCCAGCAGCTTGGAGGGTCCCATCGAGCAGTTCTTC
.,TRBV27,TRBJ2-3,.,CASSPYDSSTDTQYF,TGTGCCAGCAGTCCTTACGACAGTAGCACAGATACGCAGTATTTT
.,TRBV5-6,TRBJ2-1,TRBD1,CASSWGQSPYNEQFF,TGTGCCAGCAGCTGGGGACAGAGCCCCTACAATGAGCAGTTCTTC
.,TRBV2,TRBJ1-2,.,CASGHFQIGYTF,TGTGCCAGCGGACATTTCCAGATCGGCTACACCTTC
.,TRBV6-9,TRBJ2-5,TRBD2,CASSYTTGGSETQYF,TGTGCCAGCAGTTACACGACCGGGGGGTCGGAGACCCAGTACTTC
.,TRBV7-9,TRBJ2-1,.,CASSPTGTYNEQFF,TGTGCCAGCAGCCCCACGGGAACCTACAATGAGCAGTTCTTC
.,TRBV7-8,TRBJ1-2,.,CASSSGHPTGYTF,TGTGCCAGCAGCTCCGGACACCCTACTGGCTACACCTTC
.,TRBV13,TRBJ2-5,TRBD1,CASIRQGHQETQYF,TGTGCCAGCATTAGACAGGGGCACCAAGAGACCCAGTACTTC
.,TRBV7-3,TRBJ2-1,.,CASSLTPNEQFF,TGTGCCAGCAGCTTAACGCCCAATGAGCAGTTCTTC
.,TRBV10-1,TRBJ2-5,.,CAGRDFLQETQYF,TGCGCCGGCCGCGATTTTCTTCAAGAGACCCAGTACTTC
.,TRBV5-5,TRBJ1-1,.,CASSPRGLRKEPNTEAFF,TGTGCCAGCAGCCCCCGGGGCCTTCGGAAGGAGCCCAACACTGAAGCTTTCTTT
.,TRBV6-6,TRBJ2-5,TRBD2,CASKLEGGGEETQYF,TGTGCCAGCAAATTGGAGGGCGGGGGTGAAGAGACCCAGTACTTC
.,TRBV10-1,TRBJ1-5,.,CARSKKGYNQPQHF,TGCGCCAGAAGCAAAAAGGGGTACAATCAGCCCCAGCATTTT